Listed below are T cell receptor beta chains from one sample, sequenced in a study of T cell repertoires in ileal Crohn's disease. Here immunoSEQ multiplex PCR was the method, and the copy in TCRdb shows in-frame clones only, minus some. Here the sample spans 6,500 or so clones, around 74% being singletons. Sequencing input: ileal tissue. These receptor sequences come from an adult with Crohn's disease. CDR3s include the opening cysteine and the closing phenylalanine or tryptophan. D genes are given only for firm matches. Only some rows state a clone size, as once, few, many or a class for expanded clones.

clone_size d_call j_call v_call cdr3_aa cdr3_nt
- - TRBJ2-5 TRBV10-3 CAISESVSVETQYF TGTGCCATCAGTGAGTCTGTGTCGGTGGAGACCCAGTACTTC
- - TRBJ2-4 TRBV2 CASSEGRTEKNIQYF TGTGCCAGCAGTGAAGGGAGGACAGAAAAAAACATTCAGTACTTC
- - TRBJ2-1 TRBV10-1 CASSKDQSSYNEQFF TGCGCCAGCAGTAAAGACCAGAGCTCCTACAATGAGCAGTTCTTC
- - TRBJ2-5 TRBV29-1 CSGAGTYGTQYF TGCAGCGGGGCCGGGACTTATGGGACCCAGTACTTC
- - TRBJ1-2 TRBV2 CASSGEINYGYTF TGTGCCAGCAGTGGAGAAATAAACTATGGCTACACCTTC
- TRBD2 TRBJ2-5 TRBV5-4 CASSAGLAGTKTQYF TGTGCCAGCAGCGCGGGACTAGCGGGAACCAAGACCCAGTACTTC
few - TRBJ2-7 TRBV7-2 CASSPEGYGGDSYEQYF TGTGCCAGCAGCCCAGAGGGGTATGGCGGCGACTCCTACGAGCAGTACTTC
- - TRBJ1-5 TRBV30 CAWSVQYQPQHF TGTGCCTGGAGTGTACAGTATCAGCCCCAGCATTTT
- - TRBJ1-3 TRBV30 CAWIGQTGNTIYF TGTGCCTGGATAGGACAGACTGGAAACACCATATATTTT
- - TRBJ1-2 TRBV6-1 CASSEVGTGFYGYTF TGTGCCAGCAGTGAAGTAGGAACGGGCTTCTATGGCTACACCTTC
- - TRBJ2-2 TRBV9 CASSVSGNTGELFF TGTGCCAGCAGCGTCAGCGGGAACACCGGGGAGCTGTTTTTT
- TRBD1 TRBJ2-7 TRBV5-1 CASRLGTEPVYEQYF TGCGCCAGCAGGCTGGGGACAGAACCAGTCTACGAGCAGTACTTC
- - TRBJ1-3 TRBV7-8 CASSLAWGLRGNTIYF TGTGCCAGCAGCTTAGCATGGGGTCTGAGGGGAAACACCATATATTTT
- - TRBJ2-3 TRBV30 CAWSRGGGTDTQYF TGTGCCTGGAGTCGGGGAGGAGGAACAGATACGCAGTATTTT
- TRBD2 TRBJ2-7 TRBV5-1 CASSVGTSGSGHYEQYF TGCGCCAGCAGCGTGGGGACTAGCGGGAGCGGGCACTACGAGCAGTACTTC
- - TRBJ2-7 TRBV9 CASSVGLSNYEQYF TGTGCCAGCAGCGTAGGACTCTCCAACTACGAGCAGTACTTC
once - TRBJ1-4 TRBV28 CASSLYGSANEKLFF TGTGCCAGCAGTTTATACGGTTCAGCTAATGAAAAACTGTTTTTT